The present T cell receptor (beta chain) was sequenced within a study of graft-versus-host responses after intestinal transplantation. As for the study in general: Each of the recipients got a multivisceral, liver-intestinal, or isolated intestinal transplant. Tacrolimus plus steroids were given to all recipients for about three years, preceded by anti-thymocyte globulin induction. General study points: Early post-transplant HvG declines showed an association with peak circulating GvH clone levels. Allografts from individuals with graft-donor T cell macrochimerism displayed high graft-versus-host to host-versus-graft clonal ratios.

CDR1 is SGHRS and CDR2 is YFSETQ in the germline V gene. This CDR3 has 14 residues. V shed 0 bases and J 3 bases; nucleotides not matched to a gene: 1. Regarding this clone: Its antigen is not known. This specimen includes other DNA sequences encoding the same CDR3.

The data were produced by immunoSEQ multiplex PCR, yet TCRdb's version contains in-frame clones alone and is incomplete. Of about 94,000 clones detected, about 91% appear once; the ten largest clones hold roughly 0.5%. The specimen was unstimulated CD8+ T cells sorted from spleen or lymph node cells, collected before intestinal transplant. The V and J genes are TRBV5-1 and TRBJ2-7; 9 bases align to TRBD1. The receptor's source is a human donor who received an intestinal transplant. The CDR3 DNA reads TGCGCCAGCAGCTTGGTGACAGGGGGCTACGAGCAGTACTTC. Translating it yields CASSLVTGGYEQYF. Full variable domain (remainder filled in from reference TRBV5-1 and TRBJ2-7): KAGVTQTPRYLIKTRGQQVTLSCSPISGHRSVSWYQQTPGQGLQFLFEYFSETQRNKGNFPGRFSGRQFSNSRSEMNVSTLELGDSALYLCASSLVTGGYEQYFGPGTRLTVT.